In its sample, the clone carrying this T cell receptor beta chain was seen a few times. Followed over time, Seattle patients had been enrolled while infection was active. In the authors' workflow: It was from reference gene primer amplification that nucleated cell counts were estimated. Assay: immunoSEQ multiplex PCR; the TCRdb copy retains only in-frame clones and omits some. For V, J and clone size, that table is used; D and trimming come from the DNA. The sample shows under 200,000 clones, roughly 82% of them seen only once. The data were taken from a study of blood T cell repertoires in COVID-19. Study-level information: Sites in the United States, Italy and Spain provided acute and convalescent COVID-19 samples. From T cells, B-cell-depleted T cells, or PBMCs came the material, which was cDNA or gDNA.

The V segment lost 6 bases and the J segment 4 bases; nucleotides outside the gene matches: 2. CDR3 length: 13 amino acids. The J gene is TRBJ2-3, the V gene TRBV12-3 or TRBV12-4; 9 nucleotides line up with TRBD2. This receptor was identified in a woman aged 55-69 years with COVID-19, enrolled during active disease. The sequencing input was peripheral blood. The CDR3 reads CASSAGGPDTQYF. CDR3 nucleotide sequence: TGTGCCAGCAGCGCGGGAGGGCCAGATACGCAGTATTTT.